The next 13 T cell receptor beta chains were all read from a single sample in a study of T cells in Graves' hyperthyroidism and ophthalmopathy. Amplification of TCR beta CDR3 regions used RNA as the template. TCR CDR3 regions were first amplified by RT-PCR with HTBI primers. TCRdb fed the multiplex PCR reads into MiXCR, producing one record per CDR3 protein. The table lists some 400,000 distinct CDR3 sequences, about 14% of them singletons, with less than 25% in the top ten. Source material: blood. All receptors come from a man aged 25 to 40 with Graves' hyperthyroidism that later progressed to Graves' ophthalmopathy.

This clonotype was counted many times. The J gene is TRBJ1-6, the V gene TRBV6-9; TRBD1 matches at 11 bases. The trim removed 0 bases at V and 5 bases at J, leaving 9 bases unmatched. The V gene's germline CDR1 is MNHGY and CDR2 SVAAGI. The CDR3 has 19 residues. This chain's CDR3 is CASSYSWGQGVLDNSPLHF. DNA for the CDR3: TGTGCCAGCAGTTATTCATGGGGACAGGGGGTTTTGGATAATTCACCCCTCCACTTT.

Ten or more counts support this clonotype. The chain uses TRBV5-1 and TRBJ2-7, with a weak D call TRBD2 (5 bases). The germline V gene encodes CDR1 SGHRS and CDR2 YFSETQ. The length of the CDR3 is 13 residues. The germline V and J ends were trimmed by 4 bases and 5 bases, with 13 bases remaining between them. The CDR3 DNA sequence: TGCGCCAGCAGCCCCCTCGGCGGGCACGAGCAGTACTTC. It yields the protein CASSPLGGHEQYF.

This clonotype was detected many times. V gene TRBV2 combines with J gene TRBJ2-3; perhaps TRBD2 as D (6 bases). CDR3 size: 15 residues. Germline CDR1 and CDR2: SNHLY and FYNNEI. V was clipped by 2 bases and J by 3 bases, with 12 bases between them. This CDR3 is CASSELATLTDTQYF. CDR3 nucleotides: TGTGCCAGCAGTGAACTAGCGACTTTGACAGATACGCAGTATTTT.

This clonotype appeared a few times. This chain joins TRBV27 and TRBJ2-2; 8 bases agree with TRBD2. Germline CDR1 and CDR2: MNHEY and SMNVEV (reference sequence). The V gene end was trimmed by 1 base and the J gene end by 9 bases; junction bases not matched to a gene: 7. The CDR3 spans 15 residues. CDR3 DNA sequence: TGTGCCAGCAGTTTATTCGGGGGGGCGAGCCGGGAGCTGTTTTTT. Amino acid sequence: CASSLFGGASRELFF.

This clonotype showed up just a few times. The chain couples TRBV6-1 to TRBJ2-2, with 14 bases that match TRBD2. Germline values: CDR1 MNHNS, CDR2 SASEGT. V lost 3 bases, J lost 0 bases, and 3 bases stayed unmatched. The CDR3 is made up of 18 amino acids. The CDR3 sequence: CASSETSGGVANTGELFF. CDR3 in DNA: TGTGCCAGCAGTGAGACTAGCGGGGGGGTGGCGAACACCGGGGAGCTGTTTTTT.

This clonotype was seen many times. V usage is TRBV28 and J usage is TRBJ2-2, with a possible D match to TRBD1 (5 bases). V was cut by 6 bases and J by 7 bases, with 9 bases left in between. CDR3 length equals 12 residues. The germline V gene encodes CDR1 MDHEN and CDR2 SYDVKM. The CDR3 region has the DNA TGTGCCAGCAGCCCAGGGTACGGGGAGCTGTTTTTT. This translates into CASSPGYGELFF. Full variable domain (outside the CDR3, taken from reference TRBV28 and TRBJ2-2): DVKVTQSSRYLVKRTGEKVFLECVQDMDHENMFWYRQDPGLGLRLIYFSYDVKMKEKGDIPEGYSVSREKKERFSLILESASTNQTSMYLCASSPGYGELFFGEGSRLTVL.

The table lists this clonotype with many counts. The rearrangement joins TRBV18 to TRBJ1-2; no clear D gene. In germline, CDR1 is KGHSH, CDR2 LQKENI. The ends were cut back, 6 bases at V and 5 bases at J, with 7 bases in the middle. The length of the CDR3 is 11 residues. The CDR3: CASSRDYGYTF. The CDR3 DNA is TGTGCCAGCTCCCGAGATTATGGCTACACCTTC.

This clonotype has only a few counts. The J gene is TRBJ2-3, the V gene TRBV11-2; D might be TRBD1 (5 bases). The CDR3 loop spans 17 amino acids. Germline CDR1 SGHAT, CDR2 FQNNGV. V shed 5 bases and J shed 2 bases, with 20 bases lying between them. The CDR3 spells CASSLRWGRQYTDTQYF. The CDR3 nucleotides read TGTGCCAGCAGCCTCAGATGGGGCAGGCAATACACAGATACGCAGTATTTT.

The sample holds many counts of this clonotype. The V call is TRBV20-1, the J call TRBJ2-3; D call uncertain. V was cut by 3 bases and J by 0 bases, with 10 bases left in between. This CDR3 is 14 amino acids long. The germline gives CDR1 DFQATT, CDR2 SNEGSKA (reference sequence). For the CDR3, the DNA is TGCAGTGCTAGGAAGGTTACTAGCACAGATACGCAGTATTTT. This gives the protein CSARKVTSTDTQYF.

The table lists this clonotype with a few counts. This rearrangement joins TRBV14 to TRBJ2-5; D possibly corresponds to TRBD2 (6 bases). This CDR3 contains 16 residues. Germline V gene data show CDR1 as SGHDN and CDR2 as FVKESK. Between the trimmed V and J ends, which lost 4 bases and 0 bases, there was a span of 15 bases. The CDR3 protein is CASSPLHGGYQETQYF. The CDR3 DNA reads as TGTGCCAGCAGCCCCCTCCATGGGGGGTACCAAGAGACCCAGTACTTC.

This clonotype occurred a few times. This chain connects TRBV27 to TRBJ2-5; 9 bases fit TRBD2. The CDR3 totals 15 residues. V dropped 4 bases and J dropped 5; count of bases not matched to a gene: 8. The germline V gene encodes CDR1 MNHEY and CDR2 SMNVEV (reference sequence). The CDR3: CASSSLGGGAETQYF. The CDR3 region has the DNA TGTGCCAGCAGTTCGCTCGGCGGGGGGGCGGAGACCCAGTACTTC.

This clonotype was seen ten or more times. CDR3: CSARANYEQYF. The DNA of the CDR3 is TGCAGTGCTAGAGCGAACTACGAGCAGTACTTC. The chain recombines TRBV20-1 with TRBJ2-7; D not resolved. The CDR3 is 11 residues long. CDR1 is DFQATT and CDR2 is SNEGSKA in the germline V gene (reference sequence). Trimming cost V 1 base and J 3 bases, with 4 bases left between them.

This clonotype has at least ten counts. The gene calls are TRBV6-1 and TRBJ1-5; tentatively, D is TRBD1 (5 bases). V was clipped by 6 bases and J by 4 bases, with 10 bases between them. Looked up from germline, CDR1 is MNHNS and CDR2 is SASEGT. This CDR3 region has 13 residues. CDR3 coding DNA: TGTGCCAGCAGACCCCAGGGTAATCAGCCCCAGCATTTT. Protein product: CASRPQGNQPQHF.